A single TCR beta chain is shown here with its context. Trimming left V 2 bases short and J 0 bases short, with 10 bases between. The CDR3 is 15 amino acids. CDR1 and CDR2 from the germline V gene are KGHSH and LQKENI. This record belongs to a study of T cell changes during pregnancy in multiple sclerosis. Measured with immunoSEQ multiplex PCR; TCRdb has only the in-frame clones, and not every one. In the table there are 50,000 or so clones, 93% of which are singletons. The J gene is TRBJ2-5, the V gene TRBV18; possibly TRBD2 for D (6 bases). The sample here was peripheral blood, taken in the second trimester of pregnancy. The clonotype originates from a female donor with multiple sclerosis, enrolled in a pregnancy study. CDR3 amino acids: CASSPGGNNQETQYF. CDR3 in DNA: TGTGCCAGCTCACCAGGCGGGAATAACCAAGAGACCCAGTACTTC. The complete variable domain, with remaining parts taken from reference TRBV18 and TRBJ2-5, reads NAGVMQNPRHLVRRRGQEARLRCSPMKGHSHVYWYRQLPEEGLKFMVYLQKENIIDESGMPKERFSAEFPKEGPSILRIQQVVRGDSAAYFCASSPGGNNQETQYFGPGTRLLVL.